A selection of T cell receptor beta chains follows, all from one sample in a study of early T cells in non-severe SARS-CoV-2 infection. TCRdb ran MiXCR on the 5' RACE reads and lists one entry per CDR3 protein. The table shows some 49,000 distinct CDR3 sequences, with 12% occurring only once. The sequencing input was whole blood. The receptors here all came from an adult who was a healthcare worker with PCR-confirmed SARS-CoV-2 infection or an uninfected control (not recorded which). CDR3s include the opening cysteine and the closing phenylalanine or tryptophan. A D gene is named only where the DNA matches it firmly. Rows give clone size only sometimes, using once, few, many, or a class for an expanded clone.

D	V	J	size	DNA	CDR3
NA	TRBV11-2	TRBJ1-2	NA	TGTGCCAGCAGCCCCGAGGGAGCGAACTATGGCTACACCTTC	CASSPEGANYGYTF
NA	TRBV4-1	TRBJ2-7	many	TGCGCCAGCAGCCAAGCCGGGCAGGAGATGGACGAGCAGTACTTC	CASSQAGQEMDEQYF
NA	TRBV7-9	TRBJ1-5	NA	TGTGCCGTTACCCGGGACGGAGATCAGCCCCAGCATTTT	CAVTRDGDQPQHF
NA	TRBV21-1	TRBJ2-7	NA	TGTGCCAGCAGCCCCGTGGTGGTCCTAGCGGGAGGACGGAACTTC	CASSPVVVLAGGRNF
TRBD1	TRBV12-3/TRBV12-4	TRBJ2-5	few	TGTGCCAGCAGCGGGGACAGGCAAGAGACCCAGTACTTC	CASSGDRQETQYF
NA	TRBV6-1	TRBJ2-3	NA	TGTGCCAGCCGGGAGAGCGTGTCTGGCACAGATACGCAGTATTTT	CASRESVSGTDTQYF
NA	TRBV29-1	TRBJ2-1	NA	TGCAGCGTTGGACAGGCCTCCTCCTACAATGAGCAGTTCTTC	CSVGQASSYNEQFF
NA	TRBV6-5	TRBJ1-4	few	TGTGCCAGCAGTTACTCAGGGGGAGGCGAAAAACTGTTTTTT	CASSYSGGGEKLFF
NA	TRBV7-9	TRBJ2-1	NA	TGTGCCAGCAGCTTAGAATCCGACAATGAGCAGTTCTTC	CASSLESDNEQFF
NA	TRBV7-9	TRBJ2-7	many	TGTGCCAGCAGCTTACTCGTCGACGAGGAGAGCTCCTACGAGCAGTACTTC	CASSLLVDEESSYEQYF
TRBD2	TRBV7-9	TRBJ2-2	few	TGTGCCAGCAGCCCCCGCGGTAGCGGGAGCGTCGGGGAGCTGTTTTTT	CASSPRGSGSVGELFF
TRBD1	TRBV6-2/TRBV6-3	TRBJ2-7	many	TGTGCCAGCAGTCGAACCGGACAGGGTTTGGACGAGCAGTACTTC	CASSRTGQGLDEQYF
TRBD1	TRBV7-8	TRBJ1-2	many	TGTGCCAGCAGCTTAGCGAACGGACAGGGGGCTTCTGGCTACACCTTC	CASSLANGQGASGYTF
NA	TRBV29-1	TRBJ2-1	many	TGCAGCGTTGACAGGGTCTATGAGCAGTTCTTC	CSVDRVYEQFF
TRBD1	TRBV7-3	TRBJ1-1	NA	TGTGCCAGCAGCTTAACGAGGGACAGAGAAGCTTTCTTT	CASSLTRDREAFF
TRBD1	TRBV11-2	TRBJ2-1	NA	TGTGCCAGCACCCTGGGACAGGCTTCCTACAATGAGCAGTTCTTC	CASTLGQASYNEQFF
TRBD1	TRBV7-6	TRBJ2-5	NA	TGTGCCAGCACCCAGACAGGGGGTGAGGAGACCCAGTACTTC	CASTQTGGEETQYF
NA	TRBV6-5	TRBJ2-1	many	TGTGCCAGCAGCCCAGCAGGGACTCTTATAAATGAGCAGTTCTTC	CASSPAGTLINEQFF
TRBD1	TRBV28	TRBJ1-4	many	TGTGCCAGCAGTGGGGACAGGGTGTTAAAACTGTTTTTT	CASSGDRVLKLFF
NA	TRBV28	TRBJ1-2	many	TGTGCCAGCAGTTTAGTACCAGGGAAGGACTATGGCTACACCTTC	CASSLVPGKDYGYTF
TRBD1	TRBV7-6	TRBJ2-7	many	TGTGCCAGCAGCTCTCGGACAGGAAGGTCCTACGAGCAGTACTTC	CASSSRTGRSYEQYF
TRBD1	TRBV12-3/TRBV12-4	TRBJ1-5	NA	TGTGCCAGCAGTGGACAGGGGGCACAGCCCCAGCATTTT	CASSGQGAQPQHF
NA	TRBV29-1	TRBJ1-2	NA	TGCAGCGCTATGACAGCTAACTATGGCTACACCTTC	CSAMTANYGYTF
TRBD1	TRBV12-3/TRBV12-4	TRBJ1-2	few	TGTGCCAGCAGTCCCGACAGGGGGCGAGGAGGCTACACCTTC	CASSPDRGRGGYTF
TRBD2	TRBV7-2	TRBJ2-7	NA	TGTGCCAGCAGCCGAGGGACTAGCGGAGACGAGCAGTACTTC	CASSRGTSGDEQYF
NA	TRBV6-6	TRBJ1-6	NA	TGTGCCAGCAGTGTCCGGAGTATCGGGACTTCACCCCTCCACTTT	CASSVRSIGTSPLHF
TRBD2	TRBV9	TRBJ2-5	NA	TGTGCCAGCAGCCCGACTAGCGGACAAGAGACCCAGTACTTC	CASSPTSGQETQYF
NA	TRBV24-1	TRBJ2-1	many	TGTGCCACCAGTGATACCGTGGGGGCTGAGCAGTTCTTC	CATSDTVGAEQFF
NA	TRBV4-3	TRBJ2-7	few	TGCGCCAGCAGCCAAGACCCCCCCTACGAGCAGTACTTC	CASSQDPPYEQYF
TRBD1	TRBV28	TRBJ1-2	many	TGTCCCAGCAGTTCAACAGGGGGCAGACTTTATGGCTACACCTTC	CPSSSTGGRLYGYTF
TRBD2	TRBV6-4	TRBJ2-5	many	TGTGCCAGCAGTGACTCAGCGGGGGGGCCAGAGACCCAGTACTTC	CASSDSAGGPETQYF
TRBD1	TRBV2	TRBJ1-1	NA	TGTGCCAGCAGCCCGGGGCAGGGGGCAGTGGGAGCTTTCTTT	CASSPGQGAVGAFF
NA	TRBV20-1	TRBJ1-1	few	TGCAGTGCTAGAGGTGAGGGAAACACTGAAGCTTTCTTT	CSARGEGNTEAFF
NA	TRBV10-1	TRBJ2-2	many	TGCGCCAGCAGTTTTGATCCTTTGACCGGGGAGCTGTTTTTT	CASSFDPLTGELFF